These 23 T cell receptor beta chains share one sample of origin, sequenced in a study of blood T cell repertoires in COVID-19. Libraries were prepared by immunoSEQ multiplex PCR; TCRdb keeps only in-frame clonotypes and omits some of them. In the table there are 150,000 or so clones, around 83% of which are singletons. The sample taken for sequencing was peripheral blood. These TCRs come from a woman between 55 and 75 years old with acute or convalescent COVID-19.

V and J are TRBV30 and TRBJ2-1; D uncertain. Germline loops: CDR1 GTSNPN, CDR2 SVGIG (reference sequence). V lost 0 bases and J 10 bases, leaving 10 bases between the germline ends. The CDR3 contains 12 residues. CDR3 DNA: TGTGCCTGGAGTGTGTCTTTCAGGGAGCAGTTCTTC. Protein sequence: CAWSVSFREQFF. Filled out from reference TRBV30 and TRBJ2-1, the complete variable domain reads SQTIHQWPATLVQPVGSPLSLECTVEGTSNPNLYWYRQAAGRGLQLLFYSVGIGQISSEVPQNLSASRPQDRQFILSSKKLLLSDSGFYLCAWSVSFREQFFGPGTRLTVL.

The chain uses TRBV29-1 and TRBJ2-7; 7 bases are shared with TRBD1. Germline CDR1 SQVTM, CDR2 ANQGSEA. V shed 2 bases, J shed 4 bases, and the junction held 5 bases outside the gene matches. The CDR3 is 13 residues long. The CDR3 coding sequence is TGCAGCGTTGAATGGACAGGCTCTTACGAGCAGTACTTC. Protein product: CSVEWTGSYEQYF.

The genes are TRBV7-6 and TRBJ2-1; TRBD1 might be the D (6 bases). The germline CDR1 and CDR2 sequences are SGHVS and FNYEAQ. Trimming pared 3 bases from V and 8 bases from J, leaving 14 bases between. The CDR3 is 14 residues long. As DNA, the CDR3 is TGTGCCAGCAGCTTCGGTAGTGGGGGCGATGAGCAGTTCTTC. As protein: CASSFGSGGDEQFF.

The chain couples TRBV30 to TRBJ1-3; no definite D call. Germline values: CDR1 GTSNPN, CDR2 SVGIG (reference sequence). The CDR3 consists of 14 residues. V gave up 0 bases and J gave up 2 bases, with 8 bases separating them. The CDR3 coding sequence is TGTGCCTGGAGTGTAATGAGTGCTGGAAACACCATATATTTT. This gives the protein CAWSVMSAGNTIYF.

This clone was recorded many times. This chain uses TRBV27 with TRBJ2-1; D perhaps matches TRBD1 (5 bases). Germline V lookup: CDR1 MNHEY, CDR2 SMNVEV (reference sequence). This CDR3 has 13 residues. The V end lost 3 bases, the J end lost 10 bases, and 13 bases lay between the germline ends. This CDR3 is CASSLGRWGEQFF. CDR3 bases: TGTGCCAGCAGTTTGGGGCGGTGGGGAGAGCAGTTCTTC.

The CDR3 is CASGGTVRYNEQFF. The CDR3 coding sequence is TGTGCCAGCGGGGGGACGGTAAGGTACAATGAGCAGTTCTTC. The genes are TRBV21-1 and TRBJ2-1; TRBD2, the table's D call, was not compared with the DNA. TRBV21-1 is a known pseudogene. The CDR3 extends over 14 amino acids.

The gene calls are TRBV19 and TRBJ1-1; D might be TRBD1 (6 bases). Trimming removed 6 bases from V and 11 bases from J, with 16 bases in between. The length of the CDR3 is 12 residues. Germline V gene sequence: CDR1 LNHDA, CDR2 SQIVND (reference sequence). CDR3 bases: TGTGCCAGTAGGGCTGGGGGACATGGGGCTTTCTTT. It translates to CASRAGGHGAFF. Combining the CDR3 with reference TRBV19 and TRBJ1-1 gives the whole variable domain DGGITQSPKYLFRKEGQNVTLSCEQNLNHDAMYWYRQDPGQGLRLIYYSQIVNDFQKGDIAEGYSVSREKKESFPLTVTSAQKNPTAFYLCASRAGGHGAFFGQGTRLTVV.

The J gene is TRBJ2-1, the V gene TRBV19; D might be TRBD1 (5 bases). Trimming took off 3 bases at V and 4 bases at J, with 13 bases between the two ends. This CDR3 spans 15 amino acids. CDR1 is LNHDA and CDR2 is SQIVND in the germline V gene (reference sequence). The CDR3 reads CASSIPAGRYNEQFF. CDR3 nucleotide sequence: TGTGCCAGTAGTATTCCGGCAGGGCGATACAATGAGCAGTTCTTC.

Comments on this clone: Other DNA variants within this sample encode the same CDR3. The V gene is TRBV7-9, the J gene TRBJ2-3; D is possibly TRBD1 (5 bases). The CDR3 contains 14 residues. Trimming took off 2 bases at V and 0 bases at J, with 6 bases between the two ends. Germline CDR1 reads SEHNR; CDR2 reads FQNEAQ (reference sequence). The CDR3 is CASSLRGSTDTQYF. CDR3 nucleotide sequence: TGTGCCAGCAGCTTAAGGGGCAGCACAGATACGCAGTATTTT.

The CDR3 nucleotides are TGTGCCAGCACCTACGGGACTCCCGCCTACAATGAGCAGTTCTTC. It translates to CASTYGTPAYNEQFF. The chain employs TRBV27 and TRBJ2-1, with D possibly matching TRBD2 (6 bases). The germline gives CDR1 MNHEY, CDR2 SMNVEV (reference sequence). The CDR3 is 15 amino acids. V shed 7 bases and J shed 2 bases, with 15 bases lying between them.

The rearrangement joins TRBV3-1 (or the pseudogene TRBV3-2) to TRBJ2-3; D uncertain. The germline V and J ends were trimmed by 0 bases and 6 bases, with 7 bases remaining between them. The V gene's germline CDR1 is LGHDT and CDR2 YNNKEL (reference sequence). There are 13 residues in the CDR3. CDR3 sequence reads: CASSQDLPDTQYF. Written as DNA, the CDR3 is TGTGCCAGCAGCCAAGATCTTCCTGATACGCAGTATTTT.

The chain employs TRBV20-1 and TRBJ2-3; TRBD2 agrees at 7 bases. Germline loops: CDR1 DFQATT, CDR2 SNEGSKA (reference sequence). The CDR3 is 11 residues long. J gave up 6 bases and V 8 bases, and 5 bases lay outside the gene matches. CDR3 loop: CSSVGGDTQYF. DNA for the CDR3: TGCAGTTCGGTCGGGGGGGATACGCAGTATTTT.

This clone occurred once. J is TRBJ2-7 and V is TRBV7-9; D unresolved. The CDR3 spans 14 residues. V lost 5 bases, J lost 5 bases, and 16 bases lay in between. Germline CDR1 SEHNR, CDR2 FQNEAQ (reference sequence). DNA of the CDR3: TGTGCCAGCAGCCCGAGGAGAGTCAGCAACGAGCAGTACTTC. Its translation: CASSPRRVSNEQYF.

The rearrangement uses TRBV28 and TRBJ1-5; the D is unclear. V was shortened by 1 base and J by 0 bases, with 7 bases between the two germline ends. Germline values: CDR1 MDHEN, CDR2 SYDVKM. The CDR3 sequence is 15 residues long. CDR3 residues: CASSLSAYSNQPQHF. Written as DNA, the CDR3 is TGTGCCAGCAGTTTATCAGCGTATAGCAATCAGCCCCAGCATTTT. The variable domain in full, with the rest retrieved from reference TRBV28 and TRBJ1-5, is DVKVTQSSRYLVKRTGEKVFLECVQDMDHENMFWYRQDPGLGLRLIYFSYDVKMKEKGDIPEGYSVSREKKERFSLILESASTNQTSMYLCASSLSAYSNQPQHFGDGTRLSIL.

This clone appeared once. The rearrangement links TRBV6-4 to TRBJ1-5; TRBD1 aligns across 7 bases. Trimming took 4 bases from V and 7 from J; bases not matched to a gene: 10. CDR3 length equals 15 residues. Germline-derived CDR1 and CDR2 are MRHNA and SNTAGT. CDR3 protein: CASSGGVTGNQPQHF. The DNA of the CDR3 is TGTGCCAGCAGTGGAGGGGTGACAGGGAACCAGCCCCAGCATTTT.

This chain uses TRBV19 with TRBJ1-1; 7 nucleotides agree with TRBD1. V shed 6 bases and J 0 bases; nucleotides not matched to a gene: 4. This CDR3 contains 14 residues. Germline values: CDR1 LNHDA, CDR2 SQIVND (reference sequence). This CDR3 reads CASRKGQLNTEAFF. The CDR3, as DNA: TGTGCCAGTAGAAAGGGACAGCTGAACACTGAAGCTTTCTTT.

The J gene is TRBJ1-5, the V gene TRBV2, with D possibly matching TRBD1 (5 bases). The germline gives CDR1 SNHLY, CDR2 FYNNEI. The CDR3 totals 16 residues. V was cut by 1 base and J by 2 bases, with 12 bases left in between. The CDR3 loop reads CASSEGTKFGNQPQHF. In DNA form, the CDR3 reads TGTGCCAGCAGTGAAGGGACAAAATTCGGCAATCAGCCCCAGCATTTT.

This clone was seen a few times. The chain uses TRBV11-2 and TRBJ1-3; D unclear. The CDR3 loop spans 15 amino acids. In germline, CDR1 is SGHAT, CDR2 FQNNGV. V was cut by 5 bases and J by 2 bases, with 13 bases left in between. The CDR3 sequence: CASSHIRGTGNTIYF. The CDR3 region has the DNA TGTGCCAGCAGCCACATCCGAGGGACTGGAAACACCATATATTTT.

This chain connects TRBV3-1 (or the pseudogene TRBV3-2) to TRBJ1-3; D is unresolved. The V gene's germline CDR1 is LGHDT and CDR2 YNNKEL (reference sequence). CDR3 size: 13 residues. V was cut by 1 base and J by 4 bases, with 5 bases left in between. The CDR3 loop reads CASSQGGGNTIYF. CDR3 sequence (DNA): TGTGCCAGCAGCCAAGGAGGGGGAAACACCATATATTTT.

The rearrangement links TRBV11-1 to TRBJ2-5; D gene ambiguous. The CDR3 extends over 14 amino acids. Trimming shortened V by 1 base and J by 0 bases, and 6 bases separated the two germline ends. The germline V gene has CDR1 SGHAT and CDR2 FQDESV (reference sequence). In DNA form, the CDR3 reads TGTGCCAGCAGCTTAGGGGCAGACCAAGAGACCCAGTACTTC. This codes for CASSLGADQETQYF.

The chain has TRBV30 and TRBJ1-6; 8 nucleotides match TRBD1. The CDR3 loop spans 13 amino acids. In germline, CDR1 is GTSNPN, CDR2 SVGIG (reference sequence). V lost 3 bases to trimming and J lost 7 bases; unmatched junction nucleotides: 2. CDR3 loop: CAWSGQGNSPLHF. The DNA for the CDR3 is TGTGCCTGGAGCGGACAGGGCAATTCACCCCTCCACTTT.

This rearrangement joins TRBV5-8 to TRBJ2-7; 7 nucleotides line up with TRBD1. The length of the CDR3 is 16 residues. CDR1 is SGHTS, CDR2 YDEGEE, per germline. J gave up 0 bases and V 6 bases, and 12 bases lay outside the gene matches. The CDR3 protein is CASTMGTVWSSYEQYF. As DNA, the CDR3 is TGTGCCAGCACCATGGGGACAGTCTGGAGCTCCTACGAGCAGTACTTC.

The chain combines TRBV2 with TRBJ2-1; 8 bases match TRBD2. Trimming at V came to 6 bases and at J to 2 bases, leaving 3 bases not matched to a gene. Germline values: CDR1 SNHLY, CDR2 FYNNEI. This CDR3 contains 14 residues. The CDR3 is CASRSGGAYNEQFF. The CDR3 region has the DNA TGTGCCAGCAGGTCGGGGGGGGCCTACAATGAGCAGTTCTTC.